These 20 T cell receptor beta chains came from one sample sequenced in a study of type 1 regulatory T cells. Antigen specificity for these receptors is unknown. Study-level results: Type 1 regulatory T cells had a more restricted TCR repertoire than non-type 1 regulatory T cells.

TCRdb ran MiXCR on the reads and lists one entry per CDR3 protein. Here the sample spans around 5,000 distinct CDR3 sequences, about a quarter being singletons. Sequencing input: cultured type 1 regulatory T (Tr1) cells, either the whole culture or a sorted fraction (not recorded which). Receptors were obtained from a human donor in good health.

The table lists this clonotype with a few counts. The J gene is TRBJ2-1, the V gene TRBV29-1, with 9 bases identical to TRBD1. The CDR3 length is 12 residues. Germline CDR1 reads SQVTM; CDR2 reads ANQGSEA. Losses at the gene ends were 7 bases for V and 7 bases for J; bases not matched to a gene: 5. The CDR3 bases are TGCAGCGGAAACAGGGGGCAGAATGAGCAGTTCTTC. This encodes CSGNRGQNEQFF.

Within the sample, this clonotype is medium-sized. The chain uses TRBV3-1 and TRBJ1-1, with D unresolved. The CDR3 contains 13 residues. Germline V lookup: CDR1 LGHDT, CDR2 YNNKEL (reference sequence). V gave up 4 bases and J gave up 4 bases, with 10 bases separating them. CDR3 nucleotides: TGTGCCAGCAGCCCCCCGGAGAGCACTGAAGCTTTCTTT. It translates to CASSPPESTEAFF.

This clonotype has only a few counts. The chain joins TRBV5-6 to TRBJ2-5; TRBD2 matches at 7 bases. Trimming cost V 0 bases and J 4 bases; bases outside gene matches: 9. The CDR3 is made up of 16 amino acids. CDR1 SGHDT and CDR2 YYEEEE come from the germline V gene. The CDR3 here is CASSLAGSGVGETQYF. CDR3 DNA sequence: TGTGCCAGCAGCTTGGCCGGAAGCGGGGTGGGAGAGACCCAGTACTTC.

Details on this clonotype: With only one base between it and a far larger clone, this is likely a read error. The chain recombines TRBV7-3 with TRBJ1-1, with TRBD1 matching 10 bases. Germline V gene lookup returns CDR1 SGHTA and CDR2 FQGTGA. Unmatched junction bases numbered 15, after V lost 5 bases and J lost 0 bases. The CDR3 consists of 19 residues. For the CDR3, the DNA is TGTGCCAGCAGCACCCTCTCCCGGGACAGGGGACTTATGAACACTGAAGCTTTCTTT. Protein sequence: CASSTLSRDRGLMNTEAFF.

This chain joins TRBV5-1 and TRBJ1-1; the D is unclear. This CDR3 spans 15 amino acids. Trimming pared 1 base from V and 5 bases from J, leaving 15 bases between. Germline values: CDR1 SGHRS, CDR2 YFSETQ. The CDR3 is CASSLIVSGGTEAFF. Here the CDR3 DNA reads TGCGCCAGCAGCTTGATCGTGTCTGGTGGAACTGAAGCTTTCTTT.

The rearrangement joins TRBV6-1 to TRBJ1-2; the D gene is possibly TRBD1 (6 bases). This CDR3 has 15 amino acids. Germline CDR1 and CDR2: MNHNS and SASEGT. V was pared by 7 bases and J by 5 bases, with 20 bases between. The CDR3 region has the DNA TGTGCCAGCACCCCGCAGGGGCAGGGATTGTATGGCTACACCTTC. It encodes CASTPQGQGLYGYTF.

By its share, this clonotype is medium-sized. The V and J genes are TRBV4-3 and TRBJ1-2, with no clear D. The CDR3 loop spans 15 amino acids. CDR1 and CDR2 (germline): LGHNA, YSLEER. The V end lost 1 base, the J end lost 8 bases, and 17 bases lay between the germline ends. The CDR3 loop is CASSQVPPSVFGYTF. Written as DNA, the CDR3 is TGCGCCAGCAGCCAAGTACCTCCGAGTGTTTTCGGCTACACCTTC.

This clonotype was picked up a small number of times. The rearrangement joins TRBV19 to TRBJ1-2; 9 bases agree with TRBD1. The germline CDR1 and CDR2 sequences are LNHDA and SQIVND (reference sequence). The CDR3 sequence is 15 residues long. The trim removed 7 bases at V and 1 base at J, leaving 7 bases unmatched. The CDR3: CASNRGRIFNYGYTF. The CDR3 DNA reads TGTGCCAGTAACAGGGGGCGCATATTTAACTATGGCTACACCTTC. The full variable domain, with the rest looked up from reference TRBV19 and TRBJ1-2, is DGGITQSPKYLFRKEGQNVTLSCEQNLNHDAMYWYRQDPGQGLRLIYYSQIVNDFQKGDIAEGYSVSREKKESFPLTVTSAQKNPTAFYLCASNRGRIFNYGYTFGSGTRLTVV.

This chain links TRBV11-3 with TRBJ2-4; TRBD1 matches at 9 bases. V was clipped by 5 bases and J by 3 bases; unmatched bases: 8. The CDR3 spans 16 residues. The germline gives CDR1 SGHNT, CDR2 YENEEA. The CDR3 region is CASSQTGGSFKNIQYF. DNA for the CDR3: TGTGCCAGCAGCCAGACAGGGGGGTCTTTCAAAAACATTCAGTACTTC.

This clonotype appeared a few times. The CDR3 loop is CASSAVRSGNTIYF. Written as DNA, the CDR3 is TGTGCCAGCAGCGCCGTCCGCTCTGGAAACACCATATATTTT. V usage is TRBV7-9 and J usage is TRBJ1-3; D remains ambiguous. V was trimmed by 5 bases and J by 0 bases, leaving 8 bases between them. CDR1 is SEHNR and CDR2 is FQNEAQ in the germline V gene (reference sequence). The CDR3 has 14 residues.

Sample share makes this clonotype medium-sized. The chain links TRBV20-1 to TRBJ2-3, with TRBD2 matching 12 bases. The junction had 13 bases not matched to a gene; V was cut back by 6 bases and J by 6 bases. Germline CDR1 is DFQATT and CDR2 is SNEGSKA (reference sequence). This CDR3 region has 16 residues. Here the CDR3 DNA reads TGCAGTGCCCTTGTCCTAGCGGGGGGGCTTTTGGATACGCAGTATTTT. Encoded protein: CSALVLAGGLLDTQYF.

Worth noting for this clonotype: Lacking the conserved final phenylalanine or tryptophan, this CDR3 likely reflects a read error. The V gene is TRBV28, the J gene TRBJ2-7; D uncertain. Germline CDR1 MDHEN, CDR2 SYDVKM. The CDR3 has 13 amino acids. Between the trimmed V and J ends, which lost 7 bases and 2 bases, there was a span of 12 bases. CDR3 nucleotides: TGTGCCAGCACAACCGGGCCAACCTACGAGCAGTACCTC. This sequence encodes CASTTGPTYEQYL.

This clonotype was seen a few times. The J gene is TRBJ2-2, the V gene TRBV2; TRBD2 agrees at 8 bases. The CDR3 contains 14 residues. Germline values: CDR1 SNHLY, CDR2 FYNNEI. The V segment lost 4 bases and the J segment 13 bases; nucleotides outside the gene matches: 11. CDR3: CASSGTRSLAVLFF. CDR3 DNA sequence: TGTGCCAGCAGTGGCACAAGGTCACTAGCGGTGCTGTTTTTT.

The sample holds one count of this clonotype. A much larger clone is a single base away; this may be a read error. The J gene is TRBJ1-2, the V gene TRBV5-1, with TRBD1 identical over 7 bases. The germline gives CDR1 SGHRS, CDR2 YFSETQ. The CDR3 loop spans 15 amino acids. Trimming cost V 4 bases and J 0 bases; bases outside gene matches: 6. CDR3 region: CASSPGTVANYGYTF. Here the CDR3 DNA reads TGCGCCAGCAGCCCTGGGACAGTCGCTAACTATGGCTACACCTTC.

This clonotype was seen a few times. The chain carries TRBV12-3 or TRBV12-4 and TRBJ2-1, with TRBD2 matching 9 bases. The ends lost 6 bases at V and 4 bases at J; junction bases unmatched: 16. This CDR3 has 18 amino acids. CDR3 protein: CASSRQLAGRSRYNEQFF. CDR3 nucleotides: TGTGCCAGCAGCCGACAGCTAGCGGGGCGGTCTAGGTACAATGAGCAGTTCTTC.

A few counts support this clonotype. The chain has TRBV7-9 and TRBJ2-7, with 9 positions matching TRBD1. This CDR3 has 13 amino acids. CDR1 is SEHNR and CDR2 is FQNEAQ in the germline V gene (reference sequence). The V gene end was trimmed by 5 bases and the J gene end by 4 bases; junction bases not matched to a gene: 3. The CDR3 DNA sequence: TGTGCCAGCAGCATTGGACAGGGGTACGAGCAGTACTTC. It specifies CASSIGQGYEQYF.

This clonotype was observed many times. The chain combines TRBV7-9 with TRBJ1-4, with D uncertain. Looked up from germline, CDR1 is SEHNR and CDR2 is FQNEAQ (reference sequence). The V end lost 5 bases, the J end lost 8 bases, and 15 bases lay between the germline ends. This CDR3 contains 14 residues. CDR3: CASSGRSLGEKLFF. The CDR3 DNA reads TGTGCCAGCAGCGGACGATCATTGGGGGAAAAACTGTTTTTT. The whole variable domain, remainder taken from reference TRBV7-9 and TRBJ1-4, is DTGVSQNPRHKITKRGQNVTFRCDPISEHNRLYWYRQTLGQGPEFLTYFQNEAQLEKSRLLSDRFSAERPKGSFSTLEIQRTEQGDSAMYLCASSGRSLGEKLFFGSGTQLSVL.

As regards this clonotype: A clone one base away is much larger, so this may be a read error. This chain links TRBV7-9 with TRBJ2-2; 12 nucleotides agree with TRBD2. The CDR3 totals 17 residues. Germline CDR1 reads SEHNR; CDR2 reads FQNEAQ (reference sequence). V dropped 3 bases and J dropped 7; count of bases not matched to a gene: 9. The CDR3 DNA follows: TGTGCCAGCAGCTTCCCAAGACTAGCGGGGGATAACGGGGAGCTGTTTTTT. This codes for CASSFPRLAGDNGELFF. The whole variable domain, remainder taken from reference TRBV7-9 and TRBJ2-2, is DTGVSQNPRHKITKRGQNVTFRCDPISEHNRLYWYRQTLGQGPEFLTYFQNEAQLEKSRLLSDRFSAERPKGSFSTLEIQRTEQGDSAMYLCASSFPRLAGDNGELFFGEGSRLTVL.

This clonotype was seen at least ten times. The CDR3 here is CASSQTGWSVNTEAFF. The CDR3 bases are TGTGCCAGCAGCCAGACAGGGTGGAGTGTGAACACTGAAGCTTTCTTT. The rearrangement uses TRBV13 and TRBJ1-1; 7 bases match TRBD1. V lost 5 bases, J lost 0 bases, and 9 bases stayed unmatched. This CDR3 contains 16 residues. Germline-derived CDR1 and CDR2 are PRHDT and FYEKMQ (reference sequence). Full variable domain (missing parts from reference TRBV13 and TRBJ1-1): AAGVIQSPRHLIKEKRETATLKCYPIPRHDTVYWYQQGPGQDPQFLISFYEKMQSDKGSIPDRFSAQQFSDYHSELNMSSLELGDSALYFCASSQTGWSVNTEAFFGQGTRLTVV.

The genes are TRBV27 and TRBJ1-1, with 9 bases fitting TRBD1. Germline V gene data show CDR1 as MNHEY and CDR2 as SMNVEV (reference sequence). J was trimmed by 1 base and V by 4 bases; bases with no gene match: 7. The CDR3 has 16 amino acids. CDR3 protein: CASSSWGTGRNTEAFF. The CDR3 bases are TGTGCCAGCAGTTCCTGGGGGACAGGGAGGAACACTGAAGCTTTCTTT.